The 19 T cell receptor beta chains listed next were all sequenced from one sample in a study of CD8 T cells in ankylosing spondylitis. TCRdb itself ran the 5' RACE reads through MiXCR, one entry per CDR3 protein. Here the sample spans roughly 250,000 distinct CDR3 sequences, around 9.1% being singletons. Sequenced: blood, either unsorted or a sorted T cell fraction (not recorded which). The receptors derive from a male donor with ankylosing spondylitis or in good health (not recorded which).

Worth noting for this clonotype: A much larger clone sits a single nucleotide away, making a read error possible. This chain joins TRBV20-1 and TRBJ2-7, with TRBD2 as a possible D gene (6 bases). This CDR3 has 17 residues. The germline gives CDR1 DFQATT, CDR2 SNEGSKA (reference sequence). The CDR3 DNA reads as TGCTGTGCTAGAGCGGGCGGAGACATCCTATCCTCCTACGAGCAGTACTTC. Protein product: CCARAGGDILSSYEQYF.

This clonotype appeared many times. The chain joins TRBV20-1 to TRBJ1-1, with a tentative D call TRBD1 (6 bases). Trimming pared 3 bases from V and 5 bases from J, leaving 13 bases between. Germline values: CDR1 DFQATT, CDR2 SNEGSKA (reference sequence). This CDR3 has 13 amino acids. The CDR3 loop reads CSASGQGRTEAFF. In DNA, the CDR3 is TGCAGTGCTAGTGGGCAGGGGAGGACTGAAGCTTTCTTT.

At least ten counts were recorded for this clonotype. The chain uses TRBV13 and TRBJ2-7; the D is unclear. Trimming pared 3 bases from V and 6 bases from J, leaving 9 bases between. This CDR3 is 12 amino acids long. Per the germline V gene, CDR1 is PRHDT and CDR2 is FYEKMQ (reference sequence). CDR3 in DNA: TGTGCCAGCAGCTTTAATCGCGGCGAGCAGTACTTC. Protein: CASSFNRGEQYF.

The chain combines TRBV5-5 with TRBJ1-1; perhaps TRBD1 as D (5 bases). The CDR3 is made up of 16 amino acids. Germline assignment: CDR1 SGHKS and CDR2 YYEKEE (reference sequence). Trimming stripped 6 bases from V and 1 base from J, with 19 bases between. DNA for the CDR3: TGTGCCAGCACCAGAGAATCACGCGACAGGAACACTGAAGCTTTCTTT. Protein sequence: CASTRESRDRNTEAFF.

This clonotype was picked up many times. This rearrangement joins TRBV11-1 to TRBJ1-6; D not certain. V shed 4 bases and J shed 15 bases, with 34 bases lying between them. The CDR3 totals 19 residues. Germline V gives CDR1 SGHAT, CDR2 FQDESV (reference sequence). Here the CDR3 DNA reads TGTGCCAGCAGCTATAGCCCTTTTTATGGGCAGAGCTCTTATGTAAACCTCCACTTT. Protein sequence: CASSYSPFYGQSSYVNLHF.

This clonotype was observed many times. The chain combines TRBV10-3 with TRBJ2-1, with 8 bases identical to TRBD2. J was trimmed by 2 bases and V by 0 bases; bases with no gene match: 3. CDR3 size: 16 residues. Germline V lookup: CDR1 ENHRY, CDR2 SYGVKD. Here the CDR3 DNA reads TGTGCCATCAGTGAGTCGAAGCGGGAGCCCTACAATGAGCAGTTCTTC. This encodes CAISESKREPYNEQFF.

This clonotype appeared many times. The V call is TRBV12-3 or TRBV12-4, the J call TRBJ1-2, with D possibly matching TRBD1 (6 bases). V was trimmed by 5 bases and J by 4 bases, leaving 11 bases between them. There are 13 residues in the CDR3. The CDR3 DNA follows: TGTGCCAGCAGTAGACAGGCGACCTATGGCTACACCTTC. This encodes CASSRQATYGYTF.

In this sample, this clonotype turned up a few times. V is TRBV12-3 or TRBV12-4 and J is TRBJ2-1; perhaps TRBD2 as D (6 bases). CDR3 size: 11 residues. The V and J ends lost 7 bases and 10 bases respectively, with 11 bases between them. In DNA form, the CDR3 reads TGTGCCAGCACCATGGGAGGAGAGCAGTTCTTC. Translation: CASTMGGEQFF.

This clonotype appeared a few times. The chain combines TRBV6-5 with TRBJ1-2; D is possibly TRBD1 (5 bases). The CDR3 length is 15 residues. The ends were cut back, 3 bases at V and 7 bases at J, with 18 bases in the middle. CDR1 is MNHEY, CDR2 SVGAGI, per germline. The DNA of the CDR3 is TGTGCCAGCAGTTATCGCTCCCCGGGGACTACTGGCTACACCTTC. Translation: CASSYRSPGTTGYTF.

This clonotype was seen repeatedly, ten times or more. The chain joins TRBV4-3 to TRBJ1-6; D gene unclear. V gave up 4 bases and J gave up 9 bases, with 16 bases separating them. This CDR3 spans 15 amino acids. In germline, CDR1 is LGHNA, CDR2 YSLEER. CDR3: CASSRNTVGGSPLHF. Here the CDR3 DNA reads TGCGCCAGCAGCCGCAATACTGTAGGTGGTTCACCCCTCCACTTT.

The sample holds a few counts of this clonotype. The chain joins TRBV30 to TRBJ1-1, with D unclear. In germline, CDR1 is GTSNPN, CDR2 SVGIG (reference sequence). Trimming cost V 4 bases and J 8 bases, with 11 bases left between them. This CDR3 has 11 residues. CDR3 DNA sequence: TGTGCCTGGACTCTAGGGTACGAAGCTTTCTTT. Translated: CAWTLGYEAFF.

In this sample, this clonotype turned up many times. The rearrangement uses TRBV20-1 and TRBJ2-2, with 7 bases aligning to TRBD1. From germline, CDR1 is DFQATT and CDR2 SNEGSKA (reference sequence). The CDR3 is 14 residues long. Trimming at V came to 3 bases and at J to 3 bases, leaving 4 bases not matched to a gene. In DNA form, the CDR3 reads TGCAGTGCTAGGGCAACAGGGGACACCGGGGAGCTGTTTTTT. Translated, it gives CSARATGDTGELFF.

This clonotype was detected many times. The chain combines TRBV6-2 or TRBV6-3 with TRBJ1-1; D unresolved. The CDR3 sequence is 13 residues long. CDR1 is MNHEY and CDR2 is SVGEGT in the germline V gene. V shed 8 bases and J shed 6 bases, with 16 bases lying between them. CDR3 sequence (DNA): TGTGCCAGCCAACCTGTATTTGGGGCTGAAGCTTTCTTT. It codes for CASQPVFGAEAFF.

Many counts were recorded for this clonotype. V is TRBV4-1 and J is TRBJ1-5; possible D gene TRBD1, 5 bases. The V gene's germline CDR1 is MGHRA and CDR2 YSYEKL. Trimming took off 0 bases at V and 1 base at J, with 7 bases between the two ends. The CDR3 consists of 15 residues. The DNA of the CDR3 is TGCGCCAGCAGCCAAGAGGGGCAGAGCAATCAGCCCCAGCATTTT. Translating it yields CASSQEGQSNQPQHF.

On this clonotype itself: With a much larger clone just one base away, this may be a read error. The V gene is TRBV2, the J gene TRBJ2-7; 9 bases align to TRBD1. The germline CDR1 and CDR2 sequences are SNHLY and FYNNEI. Trimming at V came to 5 bases and at J to 6 bases, leaving 14 bases not matched to a gene. This CDR3 is built from 16 residues. The CDR3 reads CASSRTGEGLDFEQYF. The CDR3 DNA follows: TGTGCCAGCAGTCGGACAGGGGAAGGACTAGACTTCGAGCAGTACTTC.

The table lists this clonotype with many counts. This chain links TRBV5-1 with TRBJ2-1, with D possibly TRBD1 on 5 matching bases. Trimming left V 3 bases short and J 7 bases short, with 17 bases between. CDR1 SGHRS and CDR2 YFSETQ come from the germline V gene. CDR3 length: 15 residues. The CDR3 here is CASSSRDRVVNEQFF. CDR3 in DNA: TGCGCCAGCAGCTCGCGTGACAGAGTCGTTAATGAGCAGTTCTTC.

There are many counts of this clonotype. The chain carries TRBV10-3 and TRBJ2-6; no definite D call. The length of the CDR3 is 14 residues. The V gene lost 3 bases and the J gene lost 0 bases, with 3 bases spanning the gap. Germline lookup yields CDR1 ENHRY and CDR2 SYGVKD. The DNA of the CDR3 is TGTGCCATCAGTGATGCCTCTGGGGCCAACGTCCTGACTTTC. Translating it yields CAISDASGANVLTF.

This clonotype was observed many times. This chain joins TRBV10-2 and TRBJ2-7; a weak D match, TRBD2 (6 bases). The V end lost 8 bases, the J end lost 7 bases, and 15 bases lay between the germline ends. CDR3 length: 12 amino acids. The V gene's germline CDR1 is WSHSY and CDR2 SAAADI. Here the CDR3 reads CASGTGTLEQYF. DNA for the CDR3: TGCGCCAGCGGGACTGGGACCTTAGAGCAGTACTTC.

This clonotype was detected ten times or more. The chain employs TRBV5-1 and TRBJ2-3; a weak D match, TRBD2 (7 bases). The CDR3 has 17 residues. Germline assignment: CDR1 SGHRS and CDR2 YFSETQ. Trimming cost V 3 bases and J 0 bases, with 17 bases left between them. The CDR3 coding sequence is TGCGCCAGCAGCTCGCTCGGAGGGGGGGGAAGCACAGATACGCAGTATTTT. Its protein is CASSSLGGGGSTDTQYF.